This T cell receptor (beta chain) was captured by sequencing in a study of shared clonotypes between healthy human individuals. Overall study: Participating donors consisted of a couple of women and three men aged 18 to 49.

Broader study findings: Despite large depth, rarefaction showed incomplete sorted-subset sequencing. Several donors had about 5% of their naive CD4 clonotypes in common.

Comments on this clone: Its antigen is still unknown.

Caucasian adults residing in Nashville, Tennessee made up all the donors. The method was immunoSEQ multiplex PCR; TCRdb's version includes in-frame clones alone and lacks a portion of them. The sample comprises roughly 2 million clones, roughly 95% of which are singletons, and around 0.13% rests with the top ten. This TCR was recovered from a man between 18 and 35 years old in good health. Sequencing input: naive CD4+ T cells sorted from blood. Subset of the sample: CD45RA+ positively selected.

The CDR3 is CASSPGGKKGEKLFF. The CDR3 DNA follows: TGCGCCAGCAGTCCAGGCGGGAAGAAGGGTGAAAAACTGTTTTTT. The chain links TRBV23-1 to TRBJ1-4; no clear D. TRBV23-1 is flagged as an ORF with uncertain function. The V gene lost 4 bases and the J gene lost 7 bases, with 16 bases spanning the gap. The CDR3 has 15 amino acids.